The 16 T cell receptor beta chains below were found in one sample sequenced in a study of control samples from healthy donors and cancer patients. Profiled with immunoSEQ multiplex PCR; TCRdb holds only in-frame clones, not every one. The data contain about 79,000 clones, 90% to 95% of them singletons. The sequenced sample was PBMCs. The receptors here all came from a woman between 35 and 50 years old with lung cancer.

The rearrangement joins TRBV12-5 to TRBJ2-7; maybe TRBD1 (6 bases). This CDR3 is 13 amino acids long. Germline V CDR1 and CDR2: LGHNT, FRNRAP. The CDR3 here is CATTSGANYEQYF. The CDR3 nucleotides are TGTGCGACCACCTCAGGGGCAAACTACGAGCAGTACTTC. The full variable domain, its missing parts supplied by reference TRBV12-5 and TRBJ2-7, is DARVTQTPRHKVTEMGQEVTMRCQPILGHNTVFWYRQTMMQGLELLAYFRNRAPLDDSGMPKDRFSAEMPDATLATLKIQPSEPRDSAVYFCATTSGANYEQYFGPGTRLTVT.

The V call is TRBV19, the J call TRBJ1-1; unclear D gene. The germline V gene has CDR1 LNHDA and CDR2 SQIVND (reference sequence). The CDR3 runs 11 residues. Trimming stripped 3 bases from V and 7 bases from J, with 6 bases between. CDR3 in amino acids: CASSIVGEAFF. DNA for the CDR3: TGTGCCAGTAGTATTGTGGGTGAAGCTTTCTTT.

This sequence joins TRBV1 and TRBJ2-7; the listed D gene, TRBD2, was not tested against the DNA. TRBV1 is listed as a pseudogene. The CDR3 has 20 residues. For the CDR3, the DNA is TGCACCAGCAGCCACCGCTTGGGACTAGCGGGGGTGAGAATCATCTACGAGCAGTACTTC. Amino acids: CTSSHRLGLAGVRIIYEQYF.

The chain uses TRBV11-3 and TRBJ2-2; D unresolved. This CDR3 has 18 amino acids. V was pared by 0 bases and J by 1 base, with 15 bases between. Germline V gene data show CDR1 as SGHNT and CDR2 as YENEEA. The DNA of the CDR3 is TGTGCCAGCAGCTTAGATACATCTTTGGGGAAGAACACCGGGGAGCTGTTTTTT. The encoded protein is CASSLDTSLGKNTGELFF.

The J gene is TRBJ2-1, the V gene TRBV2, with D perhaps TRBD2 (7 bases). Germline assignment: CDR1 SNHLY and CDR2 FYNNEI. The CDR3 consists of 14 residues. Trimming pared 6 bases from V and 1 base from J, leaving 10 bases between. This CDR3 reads CASRKGGSYNEQFF. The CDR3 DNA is TGTGCCAGCAGGAAGGGGGGGTCCTACAATGAGCAGTTCTTC.

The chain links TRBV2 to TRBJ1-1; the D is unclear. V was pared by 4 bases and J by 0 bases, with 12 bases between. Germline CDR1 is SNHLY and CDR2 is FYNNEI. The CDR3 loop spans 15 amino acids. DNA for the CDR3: TGTGCCAGCAGTGGGGAGAAACAATTGAACACTGAAGCTTTCTTT. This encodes CASSGEKQLNTEAFF.

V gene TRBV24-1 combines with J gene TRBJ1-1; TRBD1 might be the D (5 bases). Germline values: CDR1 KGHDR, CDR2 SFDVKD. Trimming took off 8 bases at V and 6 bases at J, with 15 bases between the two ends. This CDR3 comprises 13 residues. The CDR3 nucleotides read TGTGCCACCATAGAAAGGGGTGCGGCTGAAGCTTTCTTT. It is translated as CATIERGAAEAFF.

CDR3 DNA: TGTGCCAGCAAGGGGACTAGCGGGGAGACCCAGTACTTC. It is translated as CASKGTSGETQYF. V is TRBV2 and J is TRBJ2-5; TRBD2 agrees at 12 bases. The ends lost 7 bases at V and 5 bases at J; junction bases unmatched: 2. CDR1 and CDR2 (germline): SNHLY, FYNNEI. The CDR3 is 13 residues long.

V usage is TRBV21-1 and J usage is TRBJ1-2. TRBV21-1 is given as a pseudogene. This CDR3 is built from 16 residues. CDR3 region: CASSKALWAEFYGYTF. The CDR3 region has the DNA TGTGCCAGCAGCAAAGCGCTTTGGGCGGAATTCTATGGCTACACCTTC.

As DNA, the CDR3 is TGTGCCAGTAGTTGGACGGAGGGAATGGGCGAGCAGTACTTC. Amino acid sequence: CASSWTEGMGEQYF. The rearrangement joins TRBV19 to TRBJ2-7; D is possibly TRBD2 (6 bases). CDR1 and CDR2 from the germline V gene are LNHDA and SQIVND (reference sequence). V dropped 5 bases and J dropped 6 bases, with 17 bases sitting between them. This CDR3 has 14 residues.

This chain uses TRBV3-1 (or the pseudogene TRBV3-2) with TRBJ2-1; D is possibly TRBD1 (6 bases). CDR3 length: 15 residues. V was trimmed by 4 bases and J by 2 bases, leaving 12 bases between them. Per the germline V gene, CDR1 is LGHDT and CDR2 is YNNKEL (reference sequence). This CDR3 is CASSPRQEPYNEQFF. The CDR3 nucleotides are TGTGCCAGCAGCCCCCGACAGGAGCCCTACAATGAGCAGTTCTTC.

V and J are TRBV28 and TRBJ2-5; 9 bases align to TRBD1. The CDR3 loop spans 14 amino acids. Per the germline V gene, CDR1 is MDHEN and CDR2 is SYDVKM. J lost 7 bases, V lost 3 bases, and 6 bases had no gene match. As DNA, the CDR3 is TGTGCCAGCAGTTTGAGGGGACAGGGCGGGACCCAGTACTTC. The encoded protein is CASSLRGQGGTQYF.

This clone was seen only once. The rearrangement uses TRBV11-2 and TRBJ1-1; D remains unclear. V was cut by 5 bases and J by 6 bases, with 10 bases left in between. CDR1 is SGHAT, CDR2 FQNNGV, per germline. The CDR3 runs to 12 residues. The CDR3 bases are TGTGCCAGCAGCGTCTGGACGTCTGAAGCTTTCTTT. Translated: CASSVWTSEAFF.

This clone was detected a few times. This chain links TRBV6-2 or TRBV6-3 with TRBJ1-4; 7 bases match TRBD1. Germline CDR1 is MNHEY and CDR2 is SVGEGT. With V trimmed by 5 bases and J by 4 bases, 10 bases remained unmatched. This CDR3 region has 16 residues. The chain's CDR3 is CASSPLGTAFNEKLFF. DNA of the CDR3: TGTGCCAGCAGTCCCCTGGGGACAGCTTTTAATGAAAAACTGTTTTTT.

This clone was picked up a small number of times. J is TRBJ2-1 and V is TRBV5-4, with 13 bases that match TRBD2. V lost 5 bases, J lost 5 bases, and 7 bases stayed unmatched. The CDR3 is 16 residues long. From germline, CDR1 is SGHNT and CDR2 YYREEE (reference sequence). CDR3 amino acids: CASSRLAGGQNNEQFF. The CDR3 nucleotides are TGTGCCAGCAGTAGACTAGCGGGGGGACAAAACAATGAGCAGTTCTTC.

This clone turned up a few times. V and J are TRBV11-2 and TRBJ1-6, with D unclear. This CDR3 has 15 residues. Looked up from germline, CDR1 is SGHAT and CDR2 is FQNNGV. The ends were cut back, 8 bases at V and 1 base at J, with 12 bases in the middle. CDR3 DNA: TGTGCCAGCCGCTCAGAGATATCCTATAATTCACCCCTCCACTTT. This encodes CASRSEISYNSPLHF.